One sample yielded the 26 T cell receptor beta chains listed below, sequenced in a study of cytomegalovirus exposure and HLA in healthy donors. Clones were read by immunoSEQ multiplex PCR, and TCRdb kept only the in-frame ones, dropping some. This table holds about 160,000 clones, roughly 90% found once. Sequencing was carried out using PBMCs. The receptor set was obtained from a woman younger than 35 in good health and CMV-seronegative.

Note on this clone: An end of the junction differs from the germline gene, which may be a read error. This chain's CDR3 is CASSLSGGGGETQYF. CDR3 DNA: TGTGCCAGCAGTCTATCAGGGGGCGGAGGAGAGACCCAGTACTTC. The rearrangement joins TRBV27 to TRBJ2-5, with 8 bases aligning to TRBD1. The CDR3 covers 15 residues. Germline V gene sequence: CDR1 MNHEY, CDR2 SMNVEV (reference sequence).

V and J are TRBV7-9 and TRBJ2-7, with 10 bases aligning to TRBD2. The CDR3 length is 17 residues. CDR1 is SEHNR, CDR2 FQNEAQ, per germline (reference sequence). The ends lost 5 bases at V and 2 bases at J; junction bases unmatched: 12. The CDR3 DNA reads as TGTGCCAGCAGCCATTCGAACCTGGGGACTAGCGCCTACGAGCAGTACTTC. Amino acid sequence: CASSHSNLGTSAYEQYF.

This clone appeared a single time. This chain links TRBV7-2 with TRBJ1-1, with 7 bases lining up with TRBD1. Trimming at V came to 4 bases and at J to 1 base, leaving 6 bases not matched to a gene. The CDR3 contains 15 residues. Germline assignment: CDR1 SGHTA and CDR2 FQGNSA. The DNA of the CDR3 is TGTGCCAGCAGCTCTGACAGGGTTGCGAACACTGAAGCTTTCTTT. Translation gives CASSSDRVANTEAFF.

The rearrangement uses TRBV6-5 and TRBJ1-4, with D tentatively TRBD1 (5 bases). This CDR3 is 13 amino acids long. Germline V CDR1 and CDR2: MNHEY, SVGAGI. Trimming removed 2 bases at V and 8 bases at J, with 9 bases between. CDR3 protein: CASSYRGGEKLFF. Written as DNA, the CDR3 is TGTGCCAGCAGTTACCGGGGGGGAGAAAAACTGTTTTTT.

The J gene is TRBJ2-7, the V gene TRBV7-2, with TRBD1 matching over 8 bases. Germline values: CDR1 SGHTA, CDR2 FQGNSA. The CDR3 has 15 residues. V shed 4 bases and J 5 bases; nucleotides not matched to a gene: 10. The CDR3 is CASSSYAGGVDEQYF. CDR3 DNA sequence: TGTGCCAGCAGCTCCTATGCAGGGGGCGTGGACGAGCAGTACTTC.

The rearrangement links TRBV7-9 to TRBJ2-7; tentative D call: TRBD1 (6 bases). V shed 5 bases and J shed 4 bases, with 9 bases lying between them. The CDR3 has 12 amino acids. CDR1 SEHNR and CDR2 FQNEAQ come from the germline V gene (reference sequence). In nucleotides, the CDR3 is TGTGCCAGCAGCCCAGGACAGTACGAGCAGTACTTC. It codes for CASSPGQYEQYF.

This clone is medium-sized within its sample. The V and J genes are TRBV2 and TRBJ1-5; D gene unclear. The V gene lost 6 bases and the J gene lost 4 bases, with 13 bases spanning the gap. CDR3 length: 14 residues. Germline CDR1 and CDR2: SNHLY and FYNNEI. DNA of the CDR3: TGTGCCAGCAGCGTTCTACAGAGTAATCAGCCCCAGCATTTT. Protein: CASSVLQSNQPQHF.

CDR3 in amino acids: CASDWPAYNEQFF. Written as DNA, the CDR3 is TGTGCCAGCGACTGGCCCGCCTACAATGAGCAGTTCTTC. V gene TRBV7-9 combines with J gene TRBJ2-1; D unclear. V lost 8 bases and J lost 2, with 10 bases in between. The CDR3 extends over 13 amino acids. From germline, CDR1 is SEHNR and CDR2 FQNEAQ (reference sequence). Filled out from reference TRBV7-9 and TRBJ2-1, the complete variable domain reads DTGVSQNPRHKITKRGQNVTFRCDPISEHNRLYWYRQTLGQGPEFLTYFQNEAQLEKSRLLSDRFSAERPKGSFSTLEIQRTEQGDSAMYLCASDWPAYNEQFFGPGTRLTVL.

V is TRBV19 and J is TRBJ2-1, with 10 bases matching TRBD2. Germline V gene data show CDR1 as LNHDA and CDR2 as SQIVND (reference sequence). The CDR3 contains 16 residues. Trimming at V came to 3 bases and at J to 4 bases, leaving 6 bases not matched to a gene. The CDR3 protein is CASSIRVAGGYNEQFF. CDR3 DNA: TGTGCCAGTAGTATCAGGGTAGCGGGGGGATACAATGAGCAGTTCTTC.

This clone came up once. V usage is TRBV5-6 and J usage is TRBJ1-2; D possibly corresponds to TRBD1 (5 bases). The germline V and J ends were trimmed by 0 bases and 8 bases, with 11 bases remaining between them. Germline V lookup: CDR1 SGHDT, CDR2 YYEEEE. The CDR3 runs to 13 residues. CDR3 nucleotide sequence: TGTGCCAGCAGCTTGGGCAGGGTCGTAGGCTACACCTTC. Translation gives CASSLGRVVGYTF.

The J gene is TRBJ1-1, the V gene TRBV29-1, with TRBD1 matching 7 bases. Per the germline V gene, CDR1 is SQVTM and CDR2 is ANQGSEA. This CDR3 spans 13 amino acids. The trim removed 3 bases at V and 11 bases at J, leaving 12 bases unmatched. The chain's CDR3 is CSVDPGTVKTAFF. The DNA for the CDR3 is TGCAGCGTTGACCCAGGGACAGTGAAGACGGCTTTCTTT.

CDR3 DNA sequence: TGTGCCAGCACCCAGGGCCAGACCTCCTACAATGAGCAGTTCTTC. The encoded protein is CASTQGQTSYNEQFF. This sequence joins TRBV7-9 and TRBJ2-1, with TRBD1 as a possible D gene (5 bases). This CDR3 contains 15 residues. V was trimmed by 7 bases and J by 0 bases, leaving 13 bases between them. Germline V lookup: CDR1 SEHNR, CDR2 FQNEAQ (reference sequence).

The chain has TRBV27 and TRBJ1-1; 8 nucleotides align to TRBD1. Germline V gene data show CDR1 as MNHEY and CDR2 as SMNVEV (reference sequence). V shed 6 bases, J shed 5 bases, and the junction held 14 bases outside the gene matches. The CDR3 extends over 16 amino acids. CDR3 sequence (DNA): TGTGCCAGCAGCCCCCGCGGGACAGGAAGGAGGACTGAAGCTTTCTTT. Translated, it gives CASSPRGTGRRTEAFF.

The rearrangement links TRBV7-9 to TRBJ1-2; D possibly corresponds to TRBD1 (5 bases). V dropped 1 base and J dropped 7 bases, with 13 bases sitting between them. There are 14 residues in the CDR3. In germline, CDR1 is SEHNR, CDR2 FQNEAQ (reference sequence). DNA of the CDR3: TGTGCCAGCAGCTTAGATCACCAGGGAAGTGGCTACACCTTC. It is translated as CASSLDHQGSGYTF.

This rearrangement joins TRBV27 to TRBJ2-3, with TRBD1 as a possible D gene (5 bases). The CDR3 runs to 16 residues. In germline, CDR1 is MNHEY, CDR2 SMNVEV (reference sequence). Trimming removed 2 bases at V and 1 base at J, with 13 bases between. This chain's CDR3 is CASSLRGYSGTDTQYF. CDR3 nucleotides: TGTGCCAGCAGTTTAAGGGGTTATAGTGGCACAGATACGCAGTATTTT.

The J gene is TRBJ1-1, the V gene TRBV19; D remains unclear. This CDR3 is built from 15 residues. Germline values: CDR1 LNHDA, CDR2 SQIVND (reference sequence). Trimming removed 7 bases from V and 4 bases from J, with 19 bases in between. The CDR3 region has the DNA TGTGCCAGTACCGTCCGCGTTACCGTTCCCACTGAAGCTTTCTTT. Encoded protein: CASTVRVTVPTEAFF.

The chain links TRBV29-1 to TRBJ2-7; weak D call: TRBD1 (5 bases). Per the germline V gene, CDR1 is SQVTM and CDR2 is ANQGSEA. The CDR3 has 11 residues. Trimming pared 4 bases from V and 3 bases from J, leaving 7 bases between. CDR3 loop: CSVVRGYEQYF. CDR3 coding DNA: TGCAGCGTTGTAAGGGGCTACGAGCAGTACTTC.

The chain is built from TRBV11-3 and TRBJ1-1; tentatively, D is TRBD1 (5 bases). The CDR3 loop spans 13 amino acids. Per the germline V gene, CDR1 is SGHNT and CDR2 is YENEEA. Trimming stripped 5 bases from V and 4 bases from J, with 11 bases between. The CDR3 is CASSPRRGTEAFF. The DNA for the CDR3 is TGTGCCAGCAGCCCCCGGAGGGGCACTGAAGCTTTCTTT.

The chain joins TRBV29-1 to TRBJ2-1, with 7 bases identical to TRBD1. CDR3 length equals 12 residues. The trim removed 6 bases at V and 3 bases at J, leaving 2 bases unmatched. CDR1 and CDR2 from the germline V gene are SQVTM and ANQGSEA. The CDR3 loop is CSVGQDYNEQFF. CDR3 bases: TGCAGCGTAGGACAGGACTACAATGAGCAGTTCTTC.

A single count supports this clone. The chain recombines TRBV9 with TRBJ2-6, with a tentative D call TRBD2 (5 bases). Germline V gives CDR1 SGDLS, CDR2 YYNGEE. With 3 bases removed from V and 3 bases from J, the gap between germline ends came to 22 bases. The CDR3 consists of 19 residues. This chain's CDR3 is CASSGRDVRRRVGANVLTF. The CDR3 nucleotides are TGTGCCAGCAGCGGACGTGATGTGAGGAGGCGGGTTGGGGCCAACGTCCTGACTTTC.

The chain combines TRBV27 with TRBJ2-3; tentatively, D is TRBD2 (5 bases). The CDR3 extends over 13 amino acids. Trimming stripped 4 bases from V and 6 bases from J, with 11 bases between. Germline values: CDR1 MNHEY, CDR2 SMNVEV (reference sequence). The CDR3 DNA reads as TGTGCCAGCAGTTACGCGGGCCCGGATACGCAGTATTTT. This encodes CASSYAGPDTQYF.

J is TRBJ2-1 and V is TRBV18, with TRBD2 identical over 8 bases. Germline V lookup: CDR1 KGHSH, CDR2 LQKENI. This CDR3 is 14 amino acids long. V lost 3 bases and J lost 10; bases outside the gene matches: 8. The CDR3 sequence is CASSPPGLGVEQFF. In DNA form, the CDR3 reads TGTGCCAGCTCACCTCCGGGACTAGGGGTCGAGCAGTTCTTC.

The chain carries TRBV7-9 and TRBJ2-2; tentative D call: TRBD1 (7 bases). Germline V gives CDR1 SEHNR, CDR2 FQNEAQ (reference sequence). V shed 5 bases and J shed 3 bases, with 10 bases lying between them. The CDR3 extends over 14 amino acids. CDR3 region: CASSLRGDTGELFF. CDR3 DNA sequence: TGTGCCAGCAGCCTCAGGGGGGACACCGGGGAGCTGTTTTTT.

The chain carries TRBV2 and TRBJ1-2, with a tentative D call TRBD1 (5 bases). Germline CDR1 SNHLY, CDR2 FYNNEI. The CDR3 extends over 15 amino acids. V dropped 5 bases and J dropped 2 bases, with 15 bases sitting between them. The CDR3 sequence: CASSRGLPTNYGYTF. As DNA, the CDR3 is TGTGCCAGCAGTCGGGGACTCCCTACGAACTATGGCTACACCTTC.

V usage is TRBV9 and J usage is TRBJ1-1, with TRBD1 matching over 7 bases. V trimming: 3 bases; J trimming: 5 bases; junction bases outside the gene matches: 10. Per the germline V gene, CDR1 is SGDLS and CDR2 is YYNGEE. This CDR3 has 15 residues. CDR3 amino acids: CASSALWQGGTEAFF. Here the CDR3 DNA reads TGTGCCAGCAGCGCTTTGTGGCAGGGGGGAACTGAAGCTTTCTTT. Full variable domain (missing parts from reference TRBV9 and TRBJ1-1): DSGVTQTPKHLITATGQRVTLRCSPRSGDLSVYWYQQSLDQGLQFLIQYYNGEERAKGNILERFSAQQFPDLHSELNLSSLELGDSALYFCASSALWQGGTEAFFGQGTRLTVV.

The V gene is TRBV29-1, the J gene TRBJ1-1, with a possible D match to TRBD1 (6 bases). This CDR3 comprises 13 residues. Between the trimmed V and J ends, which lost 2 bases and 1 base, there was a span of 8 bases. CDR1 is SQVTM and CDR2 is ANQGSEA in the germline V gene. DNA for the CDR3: TGCAGCGTTGAACGGACAGAGAACACTGAAGCTTTCTTT. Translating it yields CSVERTENTEAFF. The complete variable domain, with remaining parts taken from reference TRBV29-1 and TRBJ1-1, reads SAVISQKPSRDICQRGTSLTIQCQVDSQVTMMFWYRQQPGQSLTLIATANQGSEATYESGFVIDKFPISRPNLTFSTLTVSNMSPEDSSIYLCSVERTENTEAFFGQGTRLTVV.